This entry lists 32 T cell receptor beta chains sequenced from one sample in a study of regulatory T cells. Amplification used 52 TRBV primers and 13 TRBJ primers. The data were produced by immunoSEQ multiplex PCR, yet TCRdb's version contains in-frame clones alone and is incomplete. The data show just over 20,000 clones, approximately 93% seen once. Sequenced: CD8+ T cells sorted from blood. These receptors were obtained from a child aged 2 to 9 with CD3G deficiency.

The chain recombines TRBV19 with TRBJ2-5; 11 bases are shared with TRBD2. The DNA end is a closer match to TRBJ2-7, so the J assignment may be wrong. The germline V gene encodes CDR1 LNHDA and CDR2 SQIVND (reference sequence). The CDR3 consists of 13 residues. In DNA, the CDR3 is TGTGCCAGTAGTTACGGACTAGCGGGCGAGCAGTACTTC. It specifies CASSYGLAGEQYF.

The chain couples TRBV7-6 to TRBJ2-3; 11 positions agree with TRBD2. This CDR3 is built from 18 residues. V lost 5 bases, J lost 5 bases, and 15 bases stayed unmatched. Germline CDR1 reads SGHVS; CDR2 reads FNYEAQ. In DNA form, the CDR3 reads TGTGCCAGCAGCCCAAACGGGGGCCTAGCGGGAGGTGAAGATACGCAGTATTTT. Its translation: CASSPNGGLAGGEDTQYF. Drawing the rest from reference TRBV7-6 and TRBJ2-3, the complete variable domain is GAGVSQSPRYKVTKRGQDVALRCDPISGHVSLYWYRQALGQGPEFLTYFNYEAQQDKSGLPNDRFSAERPEGSISTLTIQRTEQRDSAMYRCASSPNGGLAGGEDTQYFGPGTRLTVL.

This chain uses TRBV5-1 with TRBJ1-1; D remains unclear. Trimming left V 1 base short and J 0 bases short, with 4 bases between. Germline CDR1 SGHRS, CDR2 YFSETQ. The CDR3 extends over 13 amino acids. The CDR3 region is CASSLTVNTEAFF. The CDR3 DNA reads TGCGCCAGCAGCTTGACAGTGAACACTGAAGCTTTCTTT. Based on the CDR3 plus reference TRBV5-1 and TRBJ1-1, the full variable domain is KAGVTQTPRYLIKTRGQQVTLSCSPISGHRSVSWYQQTPGQGLQFLFEYFSETQRNKGNFPGRFSGRQFSNSRSEMNVSTLELGDSALYLCASSLTVNTEAFFGQGTRLTVV.

V and J are TRBV28 and TRBJ2-1; a possible D gene is TRBD1 (6 bases). Per the germline V gene, CDR1 is MDHEN and CDR2 is SYDVKM. Trimming stripped 5 bases from V and 5 bases from J, with 7 bases between. The CDR3 is 12 amino acids. CDR3 in amino acids: CASSGQNNEQFF. In DNA, the CDR3 is TGTGCCAGCAGTGGACAGAACAATGAGCAGTTCTTC.

V is TRBV6-1 and J is TRBJ2-7; TRBD1 matches at 9 bases. The CDR3 runs 15 residues. Trimming removed 3 bases from V and 3 bases from J; junction bases left unmatched: 6. Germline values: CDR1 MNHNS, CDR2 SASEGT. CDR3: CASSDRRQGVYEQYF. CDR3 nucleotides: TGTGCCAGCAGTGATCGAAGACAGGGGGTCTACGAGCAGTACTTC.

The chain is built from TRBV30 and TRBJ2-7; TRBD1 matches at 7 bases. The CDR3 is 13 amino acids. CDR1 is GTSNPN and CDR2 is SVGIG in the germline V gene (reference sequence). J gave up 7 bases and V 1 base, and 7 bases lay outside the gene matches. CDR3 sequence reads: CAWSETGTEEQYF. DNA for the CDR3: TGTGCCTGGAGTGAGACCGGGACAGAAGAGCAGTACTTC.

This clone was detected once. This chain links TRBV6-6 with TRBJ1-2; TRBD1 is a possible D gene (5 bases). The CDR3 is 12 residues long. The V and J ends lost 0 bases and 8 bases respectively, with 7 bases between them. Germline CDR1 MNHNY, CDR2 SVGAGI (reference sequence). The CDR3 nucleotides read TGTGCCAGCAGTTACTCGGCAGGGGGCTACACCTTC. Translation gives CASSYSAGGYTF.

J is TRBJ2-7 and V is TRBV28; tentatively, D is TRBD1 or TRBD2 (5 bases each). The germline V gene has CDR1 MDHEN and CDR2 SYDVKM. This CDR3 spans 13 amino acids. V was pared by 5 bases and J by 5 bases, with 13 bases between. CDR3 DNA: TGTGCCAGCAGTCCGGGGCCGACGCACGAGCAGTACTTC. It translates to CASSPGPTHEQYF.

The chain recombines TRBV28 with TRBJ2-1; D may be TRBD2 (6 bases). CDR1 and CDR2 from the germline V gene are MDHEN and SYDVKM. The CDR3 is made up of 12 amino acids. V shed 10 bases and J shed 6 bases, with 13 bases lying between them. The CDR3 reads CATGGISNEQFF. The DNA of the CDR3 is TGTGCCACCGGGGGAATCTCCAATGAGCAGTTCTTC.

This chain connects TRBV11-2 to TRBJ2-3, with D maybe TRBD1 (6 bases). V lost 3 bases and J 1 base, leaving 14 bases between the germline ends. Germline lookup yields CDR1 SGHAT and CDR2 FQNNGV. There are 16 residues in the CDR3. CDR3 bases: TGTGCCAGCAGCTTTGGCCCTACAGGGCGCACAGATACGCAGTATTTT. This encodes CASSFGPTGRTDTQYF.

The J gene is TRBJ2-7, the V gene TRBV6-6; D unresolved. The V end lost 0 bases, the J end lost 3 bases, and 6 bases lay between the germline ends. Germline assignment: CDR1 MNHNY and CDR2 SVGAGI (reference sequence). The CDR3 is made up of 13 amino acids. The CDR3 loop is CASSYSTNYEQYF. The DNA of the CDR3 is TGTGCCAGCAGTTACTCAACGAACTACGAGCAGTACTTC.

V and J are TRBV28 and TRBJ2-3; 8 nucleotides align to TRBD2. Germline loops: CDR1 MDHEN, CDR2 SYDVKM. Trimming at V came to 2 bases and at J to 4 bases, leaving 14 bases not matched to a gene. This CDR3 region has 18 residues. The CDR3 DNA follows: TGTGCCAGCAGTTTACTGGGTAGCGGGACCGCAAGCGCAGATACGCAGTATTTT. Residues: CASSLLGSGTASADTQYF.

The chain has TRBV19 and TRBJ2-3; D remains unclear. Germline CDR1 is LNHDA and CDR2 is SQIVND (reference sequence). V shed 6 bases and J shed 2 bases, with 15 bases lying between them. The CDR3 has 15 amino acids. The CDR3 coding sequence is TGTGCCAGTAGCCCACGGGCGGAACACACAGATACGCAGTATTTT. Translating it yields CASSPRAEHTDTQYF.

The V and J genes are TRBV28 and TRBJ2-7, with D possibly matching TRBD2 (6 bases). Trimming removed 10 bases at V and 2 bases at J, with 15 bases between. In germline, CDR1 is MDHEN, CDR2 SYDVKM. This CDR3 contains 13 residues. The chain's CDR3 is CATRDGEAYEQYF. The DNA of the CDR3 is TGTGCCACCCGCGACGGGGAGGCCTACGAGCAGTACTTC.

This chain links TRBV6-1 with TRBJ2-1, with D tentatively TRBD1 or TRBD2 (5 bases each). Trimming pared 6 bases from V and 4 bases from J, leaving 16 bases between. The CDR3 has 15 amino acids. CDR1 and CDR2 from the germline V gene are MNHNS and SASEGT. CDR3: CASSRHFGGYNEQFF. As DNA, the CDR3 is TGTGCCAGCAGCAGACACTTTGGGGGATACAATGAGCAGTTCTTC.

CDR3 sequence reads: CASSKRRLADSYEQYF. The CDR3 nucleotides are TGTGCCAGCAGCAAAAGACGTCTAGCGGACTCCTACGAGCAGTACTTC. This sequence joins TRBV21-1 and TRBJ2-7; TRBD2 was called by the table and not checked on the DNA. TRBV21-1 is labeled a pseudogene. The CDR3 contains 16 residues.

The rearrangement uses TRBV28 and TRBJ1-5, with no clear D. Germline-derived CDR1 and CDR2 are MDHEN and SYDVKM. The CDR3 sequence is 12 residues long. V lost 5 bases, J lost 9 bases, and 11 bases lay in between. The chain's CDR3 is CASSLPAGPQHF. The CDR3 DNA is TGTGCCAGCAGTCTCCCGGCGGGGCCCCAGCATTTT. Looking up the rest from reference TRBV28 and TRBJ1-5 gives the full variable domain: DVKVTQSSRYLVKRTGEKVFLECVQDMDHENMFWYRQDPGLGLRLIYFSYDVKMKEKGDIPEGYSVSREKKERFSLILESASTNQTSMYLCASSLPAGPQHFGDGTRLSIL.

This chain uses TRBV28 with TRBJ2-7; TRBD1 agrees at 11 bases. The junction had 4 bases not matched to a gene; V was cut back by 4 bases and J by 2 bases. The CDR3 covers 15 residues. Germline V CDR1 and CDR2: MDHEN, SYDVKM. CDR3 bases: TGTGCCAGCAGTTCGCCGGGACAGGGGGCCTACGAGCAGTACTTC. Its translation: CASSSPGQGAYEQYF.

J is TRBJ2-3 and V is TRBV28; 7 bases are shared with TRBD1. CDR3 length equals 14 residues. From germline, CDR1 is MDHEN and CDR2 SYDVKM. V was pared by 2 bases and J by 5 bases, with 4 bases of the junction left unmatched. The DNA for the CDR3 is TGTGCCAGCAGTTTAACACGGACAGGAGATACGCAGTATTTT. This gives the protein CASSLTRTGDTQYF.

This chain uses TRBV19 with TRBJ2-3, with TRBD2 identical over 7 bases. Germline V lookup: CDR1 LNHDA, CDR2 SQIVND (reference sequence). There are 15 residues in the CDR3. The V segment lost 8 bases and the J segment 2 bases; nucleotides outside the gene matches: 10. The CDR3 loop is CASSLGAGLTDTQYF. CDR3 sequence (DNA): TGTGCCAGTTCACTAGGAGCGGGGCTCACAGATACGCAGTATTTT.

The CDR3 coding sequence is TGTGCCAGTAGTATAGGAGCGGGAGTAGGCAATGAGCAGTTCTTC. Protein: CASSIGAGVGNEQFF. The chain joins TRBV19 to TRBJ2-1; 8 nucleotides line up with TRBD2. Trimming at V came to 1 base and at J to 6 bases, leaving 5 bases not matched to a gene. Germline V gene sequence: CDR1 LNHDA, CDR2 SQIVND (reference sequence). The CDR3 is 15 residues long.

This chain connects TRBV10-3 to TRBJ2-7; 8 bases agree with TRBD2. Germline CDR1 ENHRY, CDR2 SYGVKD. J gave up 6 bases and V 4 bases, and 5 bases lay outside the gene matches. The CDR3 consists of 13 residues. The CDR3 loop reads CAISGSGGAEQYF. The CDR3, as DNA: TGTGCCATCAGTGGAAGCGGGGGCGCCGAGCAGTACTTC.

The V gene is TRBV28, the J gene TRBJ2-7; D perhaps matches TRBD2 (5 bases). The CDR3 totals 16 residues. Deletions cut 1 base from V and 0 bases from J, with 13 bases between. Germline V gives CDR1 MDHEN, CDR2 SYDVKM. CDR3 DNA: TGTGCCAGCAGTTTATCCGCACGGGAAAGCTCCTACGAGCAGTACTTC. This codes for CASSLSARESSYEQYF. Based on the CDR3 plus reference TRBV28 and TRBJ2-7, the full variable domain is DVKVTQSSRYLVKRTGEKVFLECVQDMDHENMFWYRQDPGLGLRLIYFSYDVKMKEKGDIPEGYSVSREKKERFSLILESASTNQTSMYLCASSLSARESSYEQYFGPGTRLTVT.

The V and J genes are TRBV11-2 and TRBJ2-7, with D hard to call. In germline, CDR1 is SGHAT, CDR2 FQNNGV. The V gene lost 5 bases and the J gene lost 3 bases, with 11 bases spanning the gap. This CDR3 region has 13 residues. The CDR3 sequence: CASSDWTDYEQYF. For the CDR3, the DNA is TGTGCCAGCAGCGACTGGACCGACTACGAGCAGTACTTC. The full variable domain, in which reference TRBV11-2 and TRBJ2-7 provide the parts outside the CDR3, is EAGVAQSPRYKIIEKRQSVAFWCNPISGHATLYWYQQILGQGPKLLIQFQNNGVVDDSQLPKDRFSAERLKGVDSTLKIQPAKLEDSAVYLCASSDWTDYEQYFGPGTRLTVT.

To note about this clone: The same CDR3 can be traced to other DNA sequences in this sample. The chain combines TRBV19 with TRBJ2-7; possibly TRBD2 for D (6 bases). The CDR3 spans 12 residues. V was cut by 3 bases and J by 6 bases, with 9 bases left in between. From germline, CDR1 is LNHDA and CDR2 SQIVND (reference sequence). This CDR3 reads CASSIGGGEQYF. The CDR3, as DNA: TGTGCCAGTAGTATTGGGGGAGGCGAGCAGTACTTC.

The chain couples TRBV28 to TRBJ2-1; D not resolved. Germline assignment: CDR1 MDHEN and CDR2 SYDVKM. This CDR3 has 16 amino acids. The germline V and J ends were trimmed by 1 base and 0 bases, with 10 bases remaining between them. CDR3 bases: TGTGCCAGCAGTTTATACGGCGGTTTCTCCTACAATGAGCAGTTCTTC. Amino acids: CASSLYGGFSYNEQFF.

V and J are TRBV19 and TRBJ2-6; possible D gene TRBD1, 6 bases. Germline V gene data show CDR1 as LNHDA and CDR2 as SQIVND (reference sequence). CDR3 length equals 16 residues. The V end lost 4 bases, the J end lost 2 bases, and 12 bases lay between the germline ends. DNA of the CDR3: TGTGCCAGTAGTACGACAGGCCCCGCTGGGGCCAACGTCCTGACTTTC. Translating gives CASSTTGPAGANVLTF. Full variable domain (missing parts from reference TRBV19 and TRBJ2-6): DGGITQSPKYLFRKEGQNVTLSCEQNLNHDAMYWYRQDPGQGLRLIYYSQIVNDFQKGDIAEGYSVSREKKESFPLTVTSAQKNPTAFYLCASSTTGPAGANVLTFGAGSRLTVL.

The chain employs TRBV28 and TRBJ2-7, with D possibly matching TRBD1 (5 bases). The germline gives CDR1 MDHEN, CDR2 SYDVKM. The CDR3 has 12 amino acids. With 6 bases removed from V and 5 bases from J, the gap between germline ends came to 11 bases. Here the CDR3 reads CASSRQYHEQYF. The CDR3 DNA follows: TGTGCCAGCAGCAGACAGTACCACGAGCAGTACTTC.

The gene calls are TRBV11-2 and TRBJ2-5; D is possibly TRBD2 (5 bases). CDR1 is SGHAT, CDR2 FQNNGV, per germline. V lost 2 bases, J lost 8 bases, and 18 bases lay in between. The CDR3 has 15 amino acids. The CDR3 nucleotides are TGTGCCAGCAGCTTATTTCCGGGCGGTCGGGATACCCAGTACTTC. As protein: CASSLFPGGRDTQYF.

This clone is a singleton in its sample. The rearrangement links TRBV28 to TRBJ1-1; D not resolved. Trimming cost V 6 bases and J 0 bases, with 14 bases left between them. Germline V gene lookup returns CDR1 MDHEN and CDR2 SYDVKM. This CDR3 is 15 amino acids long. The CDR3 loop is CASRGFGGLNTEAFF. The CDR3 coding sequence is TGTGCCAGCAGGGGTTTCGGAGGCCTGAACACTGAAGCTTTCTTT.

The chain joins TRBV19 to TRBJ2-7; TRBD2 matches 12 bases. With V trimmed by 5 bases and J by 6 bases, 5 bases remained unmatched. Germline loops: CDR1 LNHDA, CDR2 SQIVND (reference sequence). The CDR3 runs 14 residues. CDR3 sequence reads: CASSAQLAGGEQYF. DNA for the CDR3: TGTGCCAGTAGTGCTCAACTAGCGGGAGGCGAGCAGTACTTC.

V is TRBV28 and J is TRBJ2-3; 8 positions match TRBD2. This CDR3 is 16 amino acids long. Germline V gene sequence: CDR1 MDHEN, CDR2 SYDVKM. V lost 4 bases and J lost 4; bases outside the gene matches: 10. Here the CDR3 DNA reads TGTGCCAGCAGTTCCGGGTTGGCGGGAGGCGCAGATACGCAGTATTTT. Translated: CASSSGLAGGADTQYF.